Listed below are T cell receptor beta chains from one sample, sequenced in a study of CD4 T cells in relation to SARS-CoV-2 and coronaviruses. Antigens for these TCRs are unknown. The repertoire was sequenced with immunoSEQ multiplex PCR; TCRdb's copy has only in-frame clones and lacks some. In the table there are about 36,000 clones, 77% of which are singletons. The sample comprised memory CD4+ T cells from PBMCs, cultured in vitro. Receptor source: an adult with COVID-19. Both conserved end residues are part of each CDR3. D genes are given only for firm matches. Part of the rows lack a size; the others show once, few, many or a class for expanded clones.

TRBJ2-1 | - | TRBV7-2 | - | CASSLERGYNEQFF | TGTGCCAGCAGCTTAGAACGAGGGTACAATGAGCAGTTCTTC
TRBJ2-6 | TRBD1 | TRBV6-6 | few | CASSSRQGGPRVLTF | TGTGCCAGCAGTTCGAGACAGGGGGGCCCCCGCGTCCTGACTTTC
TRBJ1-2 | TRBD1 | TRBV19 | - | CACRDRGALNYGYTF | TGTGCCTGCCGGGACAGGGGTGCCCTTAACTATGGCTACACCTTC
TRBJ2-1 | TRBD1 | TRBV9 | - | CASSPQGAQYNEQFF | TGTGCCAGCAGCCCGCAGGGGGCGCAGTACAATGAGCAGTTCTTC
TRBJ2-7 | TRBD2 | TRBV27 | few | CASSLQTSGKFFYEQYF | TGTGCCAGCAGTTTACAGACTAGCGGGAAGTTTTTTTACGAGCAGTACTTC
TRBJ2-1 | - | TRBV18 | - | CASSENRETGEQFF | TGTGCCAGCTCAGAAAACAGGGAAACCGGTGAGCAGTTCTTC
TRBJ1-2 | - | TRBV6-6 | few | CASIPREGYGYTF | TGTGCCAGCATCCCCAGGGAGGGTTATGGCTACACCTTC
TRBJ1-1 | - | TRBV7-6 | - | CASARLPGENTEAFF | TGTGCCAGCGCTCGGCTTCCGGGGGAGAACACTGAAGCTTTCTTT
TRBJ2-7 | TRBD2 | TRBV6-2/TRBV6-3 | - | CASSYRAAGVYEQYF | TGTGCCAGCAGTTACCGTGCGGCGGGAGTCTACGAGCAGTACTTC
TRBJ1-5 | - | TRBV28 | - | CAIRQFNQPQHF | TGTGCCATCCGACAGTTCAATCAGCCCCAGCATTTT
TRBJ1-1 | - | TRBV7-9 | - | CASSFTGTNTEAFF | TGTGCCAGCAGCTTTACCGGGACGAACACTGAAGCTTTCTTT
TRBJ2-1 | TRBD1 | TRBV6-1 | - | CASSERQGQSEQFF | TGTGCCAGCAGTGAGAGACAGGGGCAATCTGAGCAGTTCTTC
TRBJ2-2 | - | TRBV7-9 | - | CASSPSVHTGELFF | TGTGCCAGCAGCCCCTCTGTTCACACCGGGGAGCTGTTTTTT
TRBJ2-5 | TRBD2 | TRBV6-4 | - | CASSELAGQETQYF | TGTGCCAGCAGTGAACTAGCGGGACAAGAGACCCAGTACTTC
TRBJ1-2 | TRBD1 | TRBV7-9 | few | CASSFNRGDYGYTF | TGTGCCAGCAGCTTCAACAGGGGCGACTATGGCTACACCTTC
TRBJ1-2 | - | TRBV19 | - | CASSENYGYTF | TGTGCCAGTAGTGAGAACTATGGCTACACCTTC
TRBJ2-1 | - | TRBV7-3 | - | CASSPGTLTNEQFF | TGTGCCAGCAGCCCAGGGACACTAACCAATGAGCAGTTCTTC
TRBJ1-2 | - | TRBV6-2/TRBV6-3 | - | CASSYSAGGNYGYTF | TGTGCCAGCAGTTACTCGGCTGGAGGGAACTATGGCTACACCTTC
TRBJ2-7 | - | TRBV12-3/TRBV12-4 | - | CASSSSYEQYF | TGTGCCAGCAGTTCTTCCTACGAGCAGTACTTC
TRBJ2-1 | - | TRBV7-9 | few | CASSLAEQFF | TGTGCCAGCAGCTTAGCTGAGCAGTTCTTC
TRBJ2-7 | TRBD1 | TRBV10-3 | - | CAISESAGTGTYEQYF | TGTGCCATCAGTGAATCAGCCGGGACAGGAACCTACGAGCAGTACTTC
TRBJ2-1 | - | TRBV7-2 | - | CASSFETGVGRNNEQFF | TGTGCCAGCAGCTTCGAGACTGGTGTCGGTCGGAACAATGAGCAGTTCTTC
TRBJ2-7 | - | TRBV21-1 | - | CASSKVRRGKAYEQYF | TGTGCCAGCAGCAAAGTCAGGAGGGGGAAGGCCTACGAGCAGTACTTC
TRBJ1-3 | - | TRBV19 | - | CASSIGARGGNTIYF | TGTGCCAGTAGTATCGGGGCCAGGGGTGGAAACACCATATATTTT
TRBJ2-1 | TRBD2 | TRBV18 | - | CASSPASGRPNEQFF | TGTGCCAGCTCACCAGCCAGCGGGAGGCCCAATGAGCAGTTCTTC
TRBJ2-1 | - | TRBV7-9 | - | CASSLESGQFF | TGTGCCAGCAGCTTAGAGTCAGGGCAGTTCTTC
TRBJ1-5 | - | TRBV28 | - | CASRTNEGLTGGQPQHF | TGTGCCAGCAGGACGAACGAAGGATTGACGGGTGGTCAGCCCCAGCATTTT
TRBJ1-5 | - | TRBV28 | - | CASGPVATQHF | TGTGCCAGCGGTCCCGTTGCGACCCAGCATTTT
TRBJ2-3 | - | TRBV11-2 | - | CASSVDYTDTQYF | TGTGCCAGCAGCGTCGACTACACAGATACGCAGTATTTT
TRBJ2-7 | - | TRBV7-2 | - | CASSLETGAYEQYF | TGTGCCAGCAGCTTAGAGACGGGAGCCTACGAGCAGTACTTC
TRBJ2-3 | - | TRBV12-3/TRBV12-4 | - | CVSGYRTDTQYF | TGTGTATCCGGCTACCGCACAGATACGCAGTATTTT
TRBJ1-2 | TRBD1 | TRBV5-1 | - | CASSPRDRGGYTF | TGCGCCAGCAGCCCCCGGGACAGGGGTGGCTACACCTTC
TRBJ2-7 | - | TRBV30 | - | CAWERGFYEQYF | TGTGCCTGGGAAAGGGGATTTTACGAGCAGTACTTC
TRBJ2-1 | TRBD1 | TRBV27 | - | CASSFVAGGAYNEQFF | TGTGCCAGCAGTTTCGTCGCAGGGGGAGCCTACAATGAGCAGTTCTTC
TRBJ2-5 | TRBD2 | TRBV4-2 | once | CASSQSLGTTQETQYF | TGTGCCAGCAGCCAATCCCTCGGGACTACCCAAGAGACCCAGTACTTC
TRBJ2-7 | TRBD1 | TRBV6-5 | - | CASNRGHEQYF | TGTGCCAGCAACAGGGGGCACGAGCAGTACTTC
TRBJ2-2 | TRBD2 | TRBV5-1 | few | CASSYLAGLAGELFF | TGCGCCAGCAGCTACTTAGCGGGATTGGCCGGGGAGCTGTTTTTT
TRBJ1-5 | - | TRBV7-2 | - | CASSPWDSNQPQHF | TGTGCCAGCAGCCCATGGGACAGCAATCAGCCCCAGCATTTT
TRBJ2-1 | TRBD2 | TRBV4-2 | - | CASTWLAGNEQFF | TGTGCCAGCACCTGGCTAGCGGGAAATGAGCAGTTCTTC
TRBJ2-1 | - | TRBV6-2/TRBV6-3 | - | CASSRSKTYNEQFF | TGTGCCAGCAGCAGATCGAAGACTTACAATGAGCAGTTCTTC
TRBJ1-2 | - | TRBV18 | few | CASSPGEDRRNYGYTF | TGTGCCAGCTCACCAGGGGAGGACCGCCGAAACTATGGCTACACCTTC
TRBJ2-7 | - | TRBV11-2 | - | CASSLRWTDYEQYF | TGTGCCAGCAGCCTTAGGTGGACAGATTACGAGCAGTACTTC
TRBJ1-6 | - | TRBV30 | - | CAWRRWGLRYNSPLHF | TGTGCCTGGCGCCGGTGGGGTCTCAGGTATAATTCACCCCTCCACTTT
TRBJ2-5 | - | TRBV5-4 | - | CASSLGGWPQETQYF | TGTGCCAGCAGCTTGGGGGGCTGGCCCCAAGAGACCCAGTACTTC
TRBJ2-1 | - | TRBV7-3 | - | CASSLGSRGNNEQFF | TGTGCCAGCAGCCTGGGGTCTAGAGGGAACAATGAGCAGTTCTTC
TRBJ2-7 | TRBD2 | TRBV4-1 | - | CASSQQRGLAGSGYEQYF | TGCGCCAGCAGCCAACAAAGAGGACTAGCGGGATCCGGTTACGAGCAGTACTTC
TRBJ2-5 | - | TRBV7-2 | - | CASSSVRMGGVKTQYF | TGTGCCAGCTCGAGTGTGAGAATGGGGGGCGTTAAGACCCAGTACTTC
TRBJ2-1 | TRBD1 | TRBV5-6 | - | CASSLRGTGLDEQFF | TGTGCCAGCAGCTTACGCGGGACAGGGCTTGATGAGCAGTTCTTC
TRBJ1-6 | TRBD1 | TRBV3-1/TRBV3-2 | - | CASRRQGVGPLHF | TGTGCCAGCAGAAGACAGGGAGTGGGGCCCCTCCACTTT
TRBJ1-4 | TRBD1 | TRBV4-2 | - | CASSHPKGTGANEKLFF | TGTGCCAGCAGCCACCCTAAGGGGACAGGGGCTAATGAAAAACTGTTTTTT
TRBJ2-1 | - | TRBV7-9 | - | CAGAESSYNEQFF | TGTGCTGGGGCGGAAAGCTCCTACAATGAGCAGTTCTTC
TRBJ2-7 | TRBD1 | TRBV5-6 | - | CASKTGQGLLDEQYF | TGTGCCAGCAAAACGGGACAGGGACTCTTGGACGAGCAGTACTTC
TRBJ2-3 | - | TRBV19 | - | CATSGDGHPSVDTQYF | TGTGCCACCTCAGGGGACGGACACCCCTCCGTCGATACGCAGTATTTT